The rows below give T cell receptor beta chains drawn from one sample of a study of cytomegalovirus exposure and HLA in healthy donors. Data came from immunoSEQ multiplex PCR; TCRdb stores just in-frame clones and leaves some out. Of 93,000 or so clones in the sample, 60% to 80% were seen once. Sequenced input: PBMCs. The source is a man aged 45-60 years in good health and CMV-seropositive. Both conserved end residues are part of each CDR3. D genes are given only for firm matches. Clone size, where shown, is once, few, many, or a class for clones that have expanded.

CDR3nt: TGTGCCAGCAGCCCACAGGGGGCGCGTGGCTACACCTTC
CDR3aa: CASSPQGARGYTF
d_gene: TRBD1
j_gene: TRBJ1-2
abundance: .
v_gene: TRBV7-9

CDR3nt: TGTGCCAGCACCTCTCAGGGGGTTGGGTCCAAAAACATTCAGTACTTC
CDR3aa: CASTSQGVGSKNIQYF
d_gene: TRBD1
j_gene: TRBJ2-4
abundance: few
v_gene: TRBV2

CDR3nt: TGTGCCAGCAGCTCAGGACTCTCGGTGGGCAATCAGCCCCAGCATTTT
CDR3aa: CASSSGLSVGNQPQHF
d_gene: .
j_gene: TRBJ1-5
abundance: .
v_gene: TRBV7-2

CDR3nt: TGCGCCAGCAGCCAAGCCCGGACTAGCGGCCACAATGAGCAGTTCTTC
CDR3aa: CASSQARTSGHNEQFF
d_gene: TRBD2
j_gene: TRBJ2-1
abundance: .
v_gene: TRBV4-1

CDR3nt: TGCAGCGTTGATATAGCGGGAGTCTACAATGAGCAGTTCTTC
CDR3aa: CSVDIAGVYNEQFF
d_gene: TRBD2
j_gene: TRBJ2-1
abundance: .
v_gene: TRBV29-1

CDR3nt: TGTGCCAGCAGCTTTACAGGGGGGTACGAGCAGTACTTC
CDR3aa: CASSFTGGYEQYF
d_gene: TRBD1
j_gene: TRBJ2-7
abundance: .
v_gene: TRBV5-4

CDR3nt: TGTGCCAGCAGCGAGAGGAGCGCTCCATGGACCCAGTACTTC
CDR3aa: CASSERSAPWTQYF
d_gene: .
j_gene: TRBJ2-5
abundance: .
v_gene: TRBV9

CDR3nt: TGCGCCAGCAGCTTGGGGCAGGGAGGACGGGATGGAGCTTTCTTT
CDR3aa: CASSLGQGGRDGAFF
d_gene: .
j_gene: TRBJ1-1
abundance: .
v_gene: TRBV5-1

CDR3nt: TGCGCCAGCAGCCCCCGTGTCCCAGGGACCTACAATGAGCAGTTCTTC
CDR3aa: CASSPRVPGTYNEQFF
d_gene: .
j_gene: TRBJ2-1
abundance: .
v_gene: TRBV5-1

CDR3nt: TGTGCCAGCAGCTTAGCGGGCCCCATGGGCAATGAGCAGTTCTTC
CDR3aa: CASSLAGPMGNEQFF
d_gene: .
j_gene: TRBJ2-1
abundance: .
v_gene: TRBV11-1

CDR3nt: TGCAGCGCCTGGACAGATAGCACAGATACGCAGTATTTT
CDR3aa: CSAWTDSTDTQYF
d_gene: .
j_gene: TRBJ2-3
abundance: .
v_gene: TRBV29-1

CDR3nt: TGTGCCTCGAAGGACAGCGATCAGCCCCAGCATTTT
CDR3aa: CASKDSDQPQHF
d_gene: .
j_gene: TRBJ1-5
abundance: few
v_gene: TRBV10-3

CDR3nt: TGTGCCAGCAGCCAAGTCGAGGGCGGCACTGAAGCTTTCTTT
CDR3aa: CASSQVEGGTEAFF
d_gene: .
j_gene: TRBJ1-1
abundance: .
v_gene: TRBV14

CDR3nt: TGCAGCGTTGAAGTTGCCGGCGGGAGGGTGGCAGATACGCAGTATTTT
CDR3aa: CSVEVAGGRVADTQYF
d_gene: TRBD2
j_gene: TRBJ2-3
abundance: .
v_gene: TRBV29-1

CDR3nt: TGTGCCAGCAGTTCGTCGACAGCCTCCGGGGAGACCCAGTACTTC
CDR3aa: CASSSSTASGETQYF
d_gene: .
j_gene: TRBJ2-5
abundance: .
v_gene: TRBV28

CDR3nt: TGCGCCAGCAGCTTGGGCGGTAGCGGACCCTACAATGAGCAGTTCTTC
CDR3aa: CASSLGGSGPYNEQFF
d_gene: .
j_gene: TRBJ2-1
abundance: .
v_gene: TRBV5-1

CDR3nt: TGTGCCAGCAGCAATCCAGGCGGAGGGGCCGGGGAGCTGTTTTTT
CDR3aa: CASSNPGGGAGELFF
d_gene: .
j_gene: TRBJ2-2
abundance: few
v_gene: TRBV28

CDR3nt: TGTGCCAGCAGCTCCGGGACTAGGTTAGGCACAGATACGCAGTATTTT
CDR3aa: CASSSGTRLGTDTQYF
d_gene: TRBD2
j_gene: TRBJ2-3
abundance: few
v_gene: TRBV7-2

CDR3nt: TGTGCCAGCAGCCCCGGACTAGCGGGAGCTTATGAGCAGTTCTTC
CDR3aa: CASSPGLAGAYEQFF
d_gene: TRBD2
j_gene: TRBJ2-1
abundance: once
v_gene: TRBV6-5

CDR3nt: TGCGCCAGCAGTCCCCGGAGTCTGGGACTTCCCTCCTACGAGCAGTACTTC
CDR3aa: CASSPRSLGLPSYEQYF
d_gene: .
j_gene: TRBJ2-7
abundance: few
v_gene: TRBV23-1